One sample yielded the 21 T cell receptor beta chains listed below, sequenced in a study of blood T cell repertoires in COVID-19. The repertoire was sequenced with immunoSEQ multiplex PCR; TCRdb's copy has only in-frame clones and lacks some. The repertoire holds around 220,000 clones, with 80% as singletons. Sequencing was performed on PBMCs or T cells enriched from blood (not recorded which). The source of these receptors is a woman aged 40 to 50 with acute COVID-19.

This sequence joins TRBV4-1 and TRBJ2-5, with D uncertain. The CDR3 is 14 residues long. V lost 0 bases, J lost 4 bases, and 9 bases lay in between. From germline, CDR1 is MGHRA and CDR2 YSYEKL. Here the CDR3 reads CASSQDHSLETQYF. The CDR3 DNA reads TGCGCCAGCAGCCAAGATCACTCTCTAGAGACCCAGTACTTC.

The chain has TRBV12-5 and TRBJ1-1; possible D gene TRBD1, 5 bases. This CDR3 is 13 amino acids long. Germline V gives CDR1 LGHNT, CDR2 FRNRAP. Trimming pared 0 bases from V and 6 bases from J, leaving 8 bases between. CDR3 coding DNA: TGTGCTAGTGGTTTGGTGGGGGAGGCTGAAGCTTTCTTT. It yields the protein CASGLVGEAEAFF.

V gene TRBV2 combines with J gene TRBJ1-5, with a tentative D call TRBD1 (6 bases). CDR3 length: 13 residues. Per the germline V gene, CDR1 is SNHLY and CDR2 is FYNNEI. V was pared by 8 bases and J by 9 bases, with 17 bases between. The CDR3 is CASGQTSLRPQHF. CDR3 bases: TGTGCCAGCGGACAGACTTCTCTTAGGCCCCAGCATTTT.

The chain links TRBV24-1 to TRBJ2-3; maybe TRBD1 (6 bases). This CDR3 region has 17 residues. Germline values: CDR1 KGHDR, CDR2 SFDVKD. Trimming shortened V by 0 bases and J by 0 bases, and 12 bases separated the two germline ends. CDR3 nucleotide sequence: TGTGCCACCAGTGATTTGGGGACATGGACTAGCACAGATACGCAGTATTTT. This translates into CATSDLGTWTSTDTQYF.

This CDR3 is CASGLASGSPETQYF. As DNA, the CDR3 is TGTGCTAGTGGTTTGGCTAGCGGGAGCCCCGAGACCCAGTACTTC. The V gene is TRBV12-5, the J gene TRBJ2-5; 10 bases are shared with TRBD2. Germline V gene sequence: CDR1 LGHNT, CDR2 FRNRAP. Trimming took 1 base from V and 5 from J; bases not matched to a gene: 4. This CDR3 has 15 residues.

This clone appeared once. The genes are TRBV28 and TRBJ2-3, with TRBD2 matching 7 bases. J was trimmed by 1 base and V by 8 bases; bases with no gene match: 9. This CDR3 contains 15 residues. Germline V gives CDR1 MDHEN, CDR2 SYDVKM. The CDR3 region is CASRGGAIGTDTQYF. CDR3 DNA sequence: TGTGCCAGCCGGGGAGGGGCTATTGGCACAGATACGCAGTATTTT.

This chain connects TRBV12-3 or TRBV12-4 to TRBJ1-1; perhaps TRBD1 as D (6 bases). This CDR3 comprises 13 residues. Trimming left V 5 bases short and J 6 bases short, with 13 bases between. The CDR3 reads CASSVQGWPEAFF. CDR3 DNA: TGTGCCAGCAGTGTACAGGGCTGGCCTGAAGCTTTCTTT.

This clone was seen once. The chain joins TRBV7-9 to TRBJ1-2, with unresolved D. There are 15 residues in the CDR3. Germline values: CDR1 SEHNR, CDR2 FQNEAQ (reference sequence). The V end was cut by 1 base, the J end by 3 bases, with 12 bases between. The CDR3 loop is CASSLVPPPYYGYTF. The DNA for the CDR3 is TGTGCCAGCAGCTTAGTTCCCCCCCCGTACTATGGCTACACCTTC.

The J gene is TRBJ1-4, the V gene TRBV19; the D gene is possibly TRBD1 (5 bases). With 5 bases removed from V and 7 bases from J, the gap between germline ends came to 20 bases. Germline-derived CDR1 and CDR2 are LNHDA and SQIVND (reference sequence). CDR3 length: 16 amino acids. The CDR3: CASSPGGHIEGEKLFF. The CDR3 DNA follows: TGTGCCAGTAGTCCCGGGGGTCATATCGAGGGTGAAAAACTGTTTTTT. Filled out from reference TRBV19 and TRBJ1-4, the complete variable domain reads DGGITQSPKYLFRKEGQNVTLSCEQNLNHDAMYWYRQDPGQGLRLIYYSQIVNDFQKGDIAEGYSVSREKKESFPLTVTSAQKNPTAFYLCASSPGGHIEGEKLFFGSGTQLSVL.

The chain combines TRBV10-3 with TRBJ2-3; 8 nucleotides match TRBD1. Germline values: CDR1 ENHRY, CDR2 SYGVKD. The CDR3 consists of 15 residues. J gave up 1 base and V 2 bases, and 2 bases lay outside the gene matches. The CDR3 nucleotides read TGTGCCATCAGTGAGGGGACAGGTCGCACAGATACGCAGTATTTT. Translation gives CAISEGTGRTDTQYF.

V and J are TRBV30 and TRBJ2-7; D perhaps matches TRBD1 (6 bases). This CDR3 has 11 residues. V gave up 2 bases and J gave up 7 bases, with 9 bases separating them. CDR1 and CDR2 (germline): GTSNPN, SVGIG (reference sequence). In DNA, the CDR3 is TGTGCCTGGAGTCAGGACAGTGAGCAGTACTTC. Translating it yields CAWSQDSEQYF. Filled out from reference TRBV30 and TRBJ2-7, the complete variable domain reads SQTIHQWPATLVQPVGSPLSLECTVEGTSNPNLYWYRQAAGRGLQLLFYSVGIGQISSEVPQNLSASRPQDRQFILSSKKLLLSDSGFYLCAWSQDSEQYFGPGTRLTVT.

CDR3 nucleotides: TGTGCCTGGAGGTGGACTGGAGCCTACGAGCAGTACTTC. Translated, it gives CAWRWTGAYEQYF. V is TRBV30 and J is TRBJ2-7; weak D call: TRBD2 (5 bases). The germline gives CDR1 GTSNPN, CDR2 SVGIG (reference sequence). This CDR3 has 13 amino acids. Trimming shortened V by 3 bases and J by 2 bases, and 11 bases separated the two germline ends. The complete variable domain, with remaining parts taken from reference TRBV30 and TRBJ2-7, reads SQTIHQWPATLVQPVGSPLSLECTVEGTSNPNLYWYRQAAGRGLQLLFYSVGIGQISSEVPQNLSASRPQDRQFILSSKKLLLSDSGFYLCAWRWTGAYEQYFGPGTRLTVT.

Notes on this clone: Within the sample, other DNA sequences also encode this same CDR3. The rearrangement uses TRBV30 and TRBJ1-3; TRBD1 matches at 7 bases. Germline V gene lookup returns CDR1 GTSNPN and CDR2 SVGIG (reference sequence). The ends lost 1 base at V and 3 bases at J; junction bases unmatched: 3. This CDR3 is 14 amino acids long. CDR3 sequence reads: CAWSGQGGGNTIYF. The CDR3 DNA follows: TGTGCCTGGAGTGGACAGGGCGGTGGAAACACCATATATTTT.

The chain couples TRBV28 to TRBJ1-5; D not certain. Germline loops: CDR1 MDHEN, CDR2 SYDVKM. V lost 5 bases and J lost 0, with 14 bases in between. The CDR3 is made up of 16 amino acids. The CDR3 nucleotides read TGTGCCAGCAGTCCCCAAGTCCCCGGTAGCAATCAGCCCCAGCATTTT. This gives the protein CASSPQVPGSNQPQHF.

The V and J genes are TRBV28 and TRBJ1-1; TRBD1 might be the D (6 bases). Germline V gives CDR1 MDHEN, CDR2 SYDVKM. Deletions cut 5 bases from V and 8 bases from J, with 9 bases between. This CDR3 is built from 11 residues. CDR3 sequence (DNA): TGTGCCAGCAGTCCGAGGGGGGAAGCTTTCTTT. Protein: CASSPRGEAFF.

This chain joins TRBV30 and TRBJ2-7; D not certain. V was pared by 2 bases and J by 6 bases, with 14 bases between. The length of the CDR3 is 13 residues. Germline V gene lookup returns CDR1 GTSNPN and CDR2 SVGIG (reference sequence). Here the CDR3 reads CAWSLSKAGEQYF. Here the CDR3 DNA reads TGTGCCTGGAGTCTTTCGAAGGCAGGCGAGCAGTACTTC.

The CDR3 spells CAWDRGSRYQPQHF. Here the CDR3 DNA reads TGTGCCTGGGACAGGGGGTCAAGGTATCAGCCCCAGCATTTT. The V call is TRBV30, the J call TRBJ1-5; TRBD1 matches 9 bases. Unmatched junction bases numbered 7, after V lost 5 bases and J lost 5 bases. Germline lookup yields CDR1 GTSNPN and CDR2 SVGIG (reference sequence). The CDR3 is 14 residues long.

The chain employs TRBV6-4 and TRBJ2-7, with D unresolved. The germline CDR1 and CDR2 sequences are MRHNA and SNTAGT. CDR3 length: 14 residues. Trimming pared 3 bases from V and 6 bases from J, leaving 15 bases between. This chain's CDR3 is CASSEGAWSSEQYF. CDR3 DNA sequence: TGTGCCAGCAGTGAGGGCGCGTGGTCGTCCGAGCAGTACTTC.

This sequence joins TRBV2 and TRBJ1-2; D possibly corresponds to TRBD1 (6 bases). Deletions cut 5 bases from V and 5 bases from J, with 15 bases between. Germline V gene lookup returns CDR1 SNHLY and CDR2 FYNNEI. The CDR3 is 14 amino acids. The CDR3 DNA is TGTGCCAGCAGTCCCGGGGGGGCAAGGTATGGCTACACCTTC. Amino acid sequence: CASSPGGARYGYTF.

The chain uses TRBV5-1 and TRBJ2-7, with D possibly matching TRBD2 (5 bases). The CDR3 is 13 residues long. V was pared by 2 bases and J by 5 bases, with 11 bases between. Germline V gene lookup returns CDR1 SGHRS and CDR2 YFSETQ. CDR3 loop: CASSFRGSHEQYF. The DNA for the CDR3 is TGCGCCAGCAGCTTCAGAGGGTCCCACGAGCAGTACTTC.

This rearrangement joins TRBV9 to TRBJ2-5; 7 nucleotides match TRBD1. Germline lookup yields CDR1 SGDLS and CDR2 YYNGEE. The CDR3 extends over 15 amino acids. The junction had 3 bases not matched to a gene; V was cut back by 0 bases and J by 1 base. For the CDR3, the DNA is TGTGCCAGCAGCGTAGACAGGGGATTCCAAGAGACCCAGTACTTC. Translating gives CASSVDRGFQETQYF.